This TCR beta chain was sequenced during a study of CD8 T cells in Susac syndrome. A quantity of roughly 0.5 to 1 ug RNA underwent reverse transcription using random hexamers. MiXCR, applied by TCRdb to the immunoSEQ multiplex PCR reads, yields one record per CDR3 protein. The sample has about 190,000 distinct CDR3 sequences, 85% to 95% seen once. Germline V gene sequence: CDR1 SEHNR, CDR2 FQNEAQ (reference sequence). CDR3 length: 16 amino acids. V gave up 6 bases and J gave up 2 bases; unmatched junction bases: 11. Specimen: CD4+ T cells from PBMCs. The chain carries TRBV7-9 and TRBJ1-2; 8 nucleotides agree with TRBD1. This receptor was identified in a human donor in good health. The CDR3 here is CASRKTRGLGNYGYTF. The CDR3 DNA is TGTGCCAGCAGGAAGACCAGGGGGCTAGGGAACTATGGCTACACCTTC. The complete variable domain, with remaining parts taken from reference TRBV7-9 and TRBJ1-2, reads DTGVSQNPRHKITKRGQNVTFRCDPISEHNRLYWYRQTLGQGPEFLTYFQNEAQLEKSRLLSDRFSAERPKGSFSTLEIQRTEQGDSAMYLCASRKTRGLGNYGYTFGSGTRLTVV.